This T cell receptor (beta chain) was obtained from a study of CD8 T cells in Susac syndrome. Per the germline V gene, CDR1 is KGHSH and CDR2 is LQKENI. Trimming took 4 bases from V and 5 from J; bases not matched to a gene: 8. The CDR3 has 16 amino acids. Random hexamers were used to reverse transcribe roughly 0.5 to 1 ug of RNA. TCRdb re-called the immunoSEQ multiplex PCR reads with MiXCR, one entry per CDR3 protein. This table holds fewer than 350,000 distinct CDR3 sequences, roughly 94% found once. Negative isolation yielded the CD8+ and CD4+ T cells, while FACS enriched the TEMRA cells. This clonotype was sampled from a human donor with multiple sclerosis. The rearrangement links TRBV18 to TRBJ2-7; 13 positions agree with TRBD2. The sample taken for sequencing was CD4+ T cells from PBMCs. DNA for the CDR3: TGTGCCAGCTCACATTCAGGGACTAGCGGGACAAACGAGCAGTACTTC. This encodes CASSHSGTSGTNEQYF.